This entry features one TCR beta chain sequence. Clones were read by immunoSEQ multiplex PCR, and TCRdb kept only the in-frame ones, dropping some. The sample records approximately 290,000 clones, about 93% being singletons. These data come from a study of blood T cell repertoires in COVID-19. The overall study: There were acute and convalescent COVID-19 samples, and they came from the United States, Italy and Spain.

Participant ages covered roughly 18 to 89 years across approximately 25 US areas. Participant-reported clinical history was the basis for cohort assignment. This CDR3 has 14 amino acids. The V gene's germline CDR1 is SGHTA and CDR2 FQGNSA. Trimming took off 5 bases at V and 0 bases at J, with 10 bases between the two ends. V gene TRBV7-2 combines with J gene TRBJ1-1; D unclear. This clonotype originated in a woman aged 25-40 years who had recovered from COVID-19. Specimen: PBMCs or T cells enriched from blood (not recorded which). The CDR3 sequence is CASSAQLVNTEAFF. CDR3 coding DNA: TGTGCCAGCAGCGCCCAACTGGTGAACACTGAAGCTTTCTTT.